The 10 T cell receptor beta chains below all came from one sample that was sequenced in a study of CD4 T cells in relation to SARS-CoV-2 and coronaviruses. Unexposed donor CD4+ T cells date from about 2011-2018, before the COVID-19 pandemic. Isolation of CD4+ T cells took place after 10 days in culture. Some clones are missing from TCRdb's copy, which holds only in-frame ones; the method was immunoSEQ multiplex PCR. This sample has 20,000 or so clones, with more than 70% found just once. These receptors have no known antigen. Sequencing was done on a sample of CD4+ T cells from PBMCs, cultured in vitro. The receptors stem from a human donor in good health.

As regards this clone: In the same sample, other DNA sequences code for this CDR3. The CDR3 here is CASSQPTGGYGYTF. The CDR3, as DNA: TGTGCCAGCAGCCAACCCACAGGAGGCTATGGCTACACCTTC. The rearrangement links TRBV3-1 (or the pseudogene TRBV3-2) to TRBJ1-2, with D maybe TRBD1 (5 bases). V shed 2 bases and J shed 4 bases, with 11 bases lying between them. Germline V gives CDR1 LGHDT, CDR2 YNNKEL (reference sequence). This CDR3 contains 14 residues.

The chain uses TRBV5-6 and TRBJ1-5, with a tentative D call TRBD1 (5 bases). Trimming shortened V by 7 bases and J by 9 bases, and 14 bases separated the two germline ends. Germline CDR1 and CDR2: SGHDT and YYEEEE. The CDR3 is 12 residues long. The CDR3 DNA is TGTGCCAGCTCCCGGGGCGATCGGCCCCAGCATTTT. Its translation is CASSRGDRPQHF.

The CDR3 is CSVAAQSYEQYF. In nucleotides, the CDR3 is TGCAGCGTGGCTGCCCAGTCCTACGAGCAGTACTTC. The V call is TRBV29-1, the J call TRBJ2-7, with D hard to call. The CDR3 has 12 residues. Germline lookup yields CDR1 SQVTM and CDR2 ANQGSEA. Trimming pared 6 bases from V and 1 base from J, leaving 10 bases between.

In DNA form, the CDR3 reads TGTGCCAGCAGTTTAAAGGGACTTCAAAGGCATGGCTACACCTTC. Translating it yields CASSLKGLQRHGYTF. The chain joins TRBV27 to TRBJ1-2; D is possibly TRBD1 (5 bases). The CDR3 is made up of 15 amino acids. V was pared by 2 bases and J by 6 bases, with 16 bases between. The V gene's germline CDR1 is MNHEY and CDR2 SMNVEV (reference sequence).

The rearrangement uses TRBV7-3 and TRBJ1-1, with a possible D match to TRBD1 (5 bases). Germline lookup yields CDR1 SGHTA and CDR2 FQGTGA. Between the trimmed V and J ends, which lost 0 bases and 1 base, there was a span of 9 bases. This CDR3 comprises 15 residues. CDR3 sequence: CASSLTGEGNTEAFF. The DNA of the CDR3 is TGTGCCAGCAGCTTAACGGGGGAAGGGAACACTGAAGCTTTCTTT.

This chain links TRBV19 with TRBJ2-4; the D gene is possibly TRBD1 (7 bases). CDR1 and CDR2 (germline): LNHDA, SQIVND (reference sequence). Trimming removed 0 bases from V and 8 bases from J, with 20 bases in between. The CDR3 sequence is 17 residues long. The CDR3 here is CASSIDQGGGLGDIQYF. In DNA, the CDR3 is TGTGCCAGTAGTATAGATCAGGGGGGCGGCCTGGGGGACATTCAGTACTTC.

This clone was seen only a few times. The rearrangement links TRBV7-3 to TRBJ2-2; D is possibly TRBD1 (6 bases). The CDR3 loop spans 15 amino acids. Between the trimmed V and J ends, which lost 6 bases and 0 bases, there was a span of 11 bases. The germline V gene encodes CDR1 SGHTA and CDR2 FQGTGA. CDR3: CASSTGHANTGELFF. CDR3 nucleotide sequence: TGTGCCAGCAGTACGGGACACGCGAACACCGGGGAGCTGTTTTTT.

This chain uses TRBV5-4 with TRBJ2-3, with TRBD2 matching over 10 bases. The germline V gene encodes CDR1 SGHNT and CDR2 YYREEE (reference sequence). This CDR3 contains 19 residues. The ends lost 4 bases at V and 4 bases at J; junction bases unmatched: 18. For the CDR3, the DNA is TGTGCCAGCAGCCGTAGTAGCGGGAGGTCCCCTGGGAGCCCAGATACGCAGTATTTT. It is translated as CASSRSSGRSPGSPDTQYF.

This chain joins TRBV10-2 and TRBJ1-4; weak D call: TRBD1 (6 bases). Trimming shortened V by 0 bases and J by 3 bases, and 11 bases separated the two germline ends. Per the germline V gene, CDR1 is WSHSY and CDR2 is SAAADI. The CDR3 consists of 16 residues. CDR3 sequence (DNA): TGCGCCAGCAGTGAGTCAAGGACAGTTTCTAATGAAAAACTGTTTTTT. Protein product: CASSESRTVSNEKLFF.

CDR3 DNA sequence: TGTGCCATCAGCGGGGCCTCCGGGGGCGCGAACACTGAAGCTTTCTTT. Encoded protein: CAISGASGGANTEAFF. This chain links TRBV10-3 with TRBJ1-1; weak D call: TRBD1 (6 bases). This CDR3 contains 16 residues. Between the trimmed V and J ends, which lost 6 bases and 1 base, there was a span of 18 bases. Germline V lookup: CDR1 ENHRY, CDR2 SYGVKD.